These 20 T cell receptor beta chains came from one sample sequenced in a study of CD8+ T cells in alopecia areata. Sequencing templates came from extracted RNA that was reverse transcribed into cDNA. TCRdb's table, derived via immunoSEQ multiplex PCR, lists solely in-frame clones and lacks some. The sample comprises roughly 120,000 clones, about 60% of which are singletons, and 2.5% to 3.5% rests with the top ten. The sequenced sample consisted of CD4+ T cells sorted from blood. These receptor sequences come from a human donor in good health.

This clone was counted between two and nine times. The sample carries other DNA sequences with the same CDR3. V and J are TRBV29-1 and TRBJ2-7, with D perhaps assigned TRBD1 or TRBD2 (5 bases each). This CDR3 region has 12 residues. Germline CDR1 is SQVTM and CDR2 is ANQGSEA. V was cut by 3 bases and J by 2 bases, with 8 bases left in between. The CDR3 DNA reads as TGCAGCGTTGAGCAGGGAGCCTACGAGCAGTACTTC. This codes for CSVEQGAYEQYF.

This clone has more than one count but fewer than ten. V and J are TRBV19 and TRBJ2-2; D call uncertain. V was pared by 6 bases and J by 0 bases, with 11 bases between. In germline, CDR1 is LNHDA, CDR2 SQIVND (reference sequence). The CDR3 has 15 residues. This chain's CDR3 is CASRGQAPNTGELFF. CDR3 nucleotides: TGTGCCAGTAGAGGCCAGGCTCCGAACACCGGGGAGCTGTTTTTT. The whole variable domain, filled in from reference TRBV19 and TRBJ2-2, reads DGGITQSPKYLFRKEGQNVTLSCEQNLNHDAMYWYRQDPGQGLRLIYYSQIVNDFQKGDIAEGYSVSREKKESFPLTVTSAQKNPTAFYLCASRGQAPNTGELFFGEGSRLTVL.

This sequence joins TRBV11-2 and TRBJ1-1, with 8 bases that match TRBD1. The V gene end was trimmed by 2 bases and the J gene end by 7 bases; junction bases not matched to a gene: 9. This CDR3 has 15 residues. Germline CDR1 reads SGHAT; CDR2 reads FQNNGV. The chain's CDR3 is CASSLTDRDVVEAFF. The CDR3 DNA sequence: TGTGCCAGCAGCTTAACGGACAGGGATGTTGTTGAAGCTTTCTTT. The full variable domain, completed using reference TRBV11-2 and TRBJ1-1, is EAGVAQSPRYKIIEKRQSVAFWCNPISGHATLYWYQQILGQGPKLLIQFQNNGVVDDSQLPKDRFSAERLKGVDSTLKIQPAKLEDSAVYLCASSLTDRDVVEAFFGQGTRLTVV.

The chain has TRBV4-1 and TRBJ2-2, with 11 bases aligning to TRBD2. Looked up from germline, CDR1 is MGHRA and CDR2 is YSYEKL. V lost 0 bases and J lost 2; bases outside the gene matches: 2. The CDR3 totals 17 residues. The CDR3 here is CASSQELAGVNTGELFF. CDR3 in DNA: TGCGCCAGCAGCCAAGAACTAGCGGGGGTTAACACCGGGGAGCTGTTTTTT.

V and J are TRBV25-1 and TRBJ1-1, with unresolved D. The V and J ends lost 7 bases and 3 bases respectively, with 15 bases between them. The CDR3 loop spans 14 amino acids. Germline CDR1 and CDR2: MGHDK and SYGVNS. CDR3 DNA sequence: TGTGCCAGCACGTCGGAGGGAAGCCACACTGAAGCTTTCTTT. The encoded protein is CASTSEGSHTEAFF.

This chain uses TRBV30 with TRBJ1-2; D remains ambiguous. V was cut by 0 bases and J by 1 base, with 9 bases left in between. The V gene's germline CDR1 is GTSNPN and CDR2 SVGIG (reference sequence). This CDR3 is built from 14 residues. CDR3 sequence (DNA): TGTGCCTGGAGTGTAAAGTCGAGTAACTATGGCTACACCTTC. Residues: CAWSVKSSNYGYTF.

This CDR3 is CASTAGENTEAFF. In nucleotides, the CDR3 is TGTGCCAGCACCGCCGGGGAGAACACTGAAGCTTTCTTT. This rearrangement joins TRBV2 to TRBJ1-1; D not certain. V lost 7 bases and J 1 base, leaving 10 bases between the germline ends. Per germline, CDR1 SNHLY and CDR2 FYNNEI. The CDR3 consists of 13 residues.

This CDR3 is CASSVTSAGANYGYTF. Written as DNA, the CDR3 is TGTGCCAGCAGCGTTACCTCGGCTGGTGCTAACTATGGCTACACCTTC. The genes are TRBV9 and TRBJ1-2; the D is unclear. Trimming left V 2 bases short and J 0 bases short, with 14 bases between. There are 16 residues in the CDR3. Germline V lookup: CDR1 SGDLS, CDR2 YYNGEE.

This rearrangement joins TRBV18 to TRBJ2-7; D is unclear. Germline-derived CDR1 and CDR2 are KGHSH and LQKENI. V was pared by 3 bases and J by 4 bases, with 7 bases between. The CDR3 has 12 amino acids. Written as DNA, the CDR3 is TGTGCCAGCTCACCTGAAGCTTACGAGCAGTACTTC. Its protein is CASSPEAYEQYF. The full variable domain, completed using reference TRBV18 and TRBJ2-7, is NAGVMQNPRHLVRRRGQEARLRCSPMKGHSHVYWYRQLPEEGLKFMVYLQKENIIDESGMPKERFSAEFPKEGPSILRIQQVVRGDSAAYFCASSPEAYEQYFGPGTRLTVT.

This clone was recorded only once. The chain carries TRBV29-1 and TRBJ1-1; TRBD1 agrees at 7 bases. CDR1 is SQVTM, CDR2 ANQGSEA, per germline. The CDR3 runs to 13 residues. The trim removed 5 bases at V and 5 bases at J, leaving 8 bases unmatched. DNA of the CDR3: TGCAGCGTTTACCGGGACAGCAAGACTGAAGCTTTCTTT. Translating gives CSVYRDSKTEAFF. The full variable domain, with the rest looked up from reference TRBV29-1 and TRBJ1-1, is SAVISQKPSRDICQRGTSLTIQCQVDSQVTMMFWYRQQPGQSLTLIATANQGSEATYESGFVIDKFPISRPNLTFSTLTVSNMSPEDSSIYLCSVYRDSKTEAFFGQGTRLTVV.

V is TRBV2 and J is TRBJ1-5, with 7 positions matching TRBD1. CDR3 size: 11 residues. The junction had 3 bases not matched to a gene; V was cut back by 4 bases and J by 12 bases. Germline V gives CDR1 SNHLY, CDR2 FYNNEI. CDR3 bases: TGTGCCAGCAGTGGTGGACAGGTCCAGCATTTT. It translates to CASSGGQVQHF.

This rearrangement joins TRBV5-1 to TRBJ1-1, with D uncertain. From germline, CDR1 is SGHRS and CDR2 YFSETQ. The CDR3 has 13 residues. The V end lost 2 bases, the J end lost 6 bases, and 11 bases lay between the germline ends. The CDR3 sequence: CASSFGSLSEAFF. The CDR3, as DNA: TGCGCCAGCAGCTTCGGGAGCCTATCTGAAGCTTTCTTT.

This clone was observed a few times. This rearrangement joins TRBV18 to TRBJ1-5; D possibly corresponds to TRBD1 (5 bases). Germline CDR1 KGHSH, CDR2 LQKENI. The V gene lost 3 bases and the J gene lost 6 bases, with 9 bases spanning the gap. The CDR3 loop spans 13 amino acids. The CDR3 DNA reads TGTGCCAGCTCACCTACAGGCGGTCAGCCCCAGCATTTT. Protein: CASSPTGGQPQHF.

The gene calls are TRBV20-1 and TRBJ1-3; D is ambiguous. Germline V CDR1 and CDR2: DFQATT, SNEGSKA (reference sequence). The CDR3 is 11 amino acids. The V gene lost 0 bases and the J gene lost 4 bases, with 1 base spanning the gap. The CDR3 DNA is TGCAGTGCTAGAGAAGGAAACACCATATATTTT. Amino acid sequence: CSAREGNTIYF.

The V gene is TRBV29-1, the J gene TRBJ1-4; weak D call: TRBD1 (6 bases). The CDR3 totals 12 residues. The germline V and J ends were trimmed by 6 bases and 7 bases, with 12 bases remaining between them. The germline V gene encodes CDR1 SQVTM and CDR2 ANQGSEA. The CDR3 protein is CSVQKGVEKLFF. The CDR3 DNA is TGCAGCGTCCAAAAGGGGGTTGAAAAACTGTTTTTT.

This sequence joins TRBV9 and TRBJ2-7; D is uncertain. Per germline, CDR1 SGDLS and CDR2 YYNGEE. Trimming left V 0 bases short and J 2 bases short, with 9 bases between. CDR3 size: 14 residues. The CDR3 loop is CASSVGGQTYEQYF. The DNA for the CDR3 is TGTGCCAGCAGCGTAGGTGGCCAAACCTACGAGCAGTACTTC.

This clone has just a few counts. This chain connects TRBV15 to TRBJ2-7; D is uncertain. The germline V and J ends were trimmed by 2 bases and 7 bases, with 9 bases remaining between them. The germline V gene encodes CDR1 LNHNV and CDR2 YYDKDF (reference sequence). The CDR3 loop spans 12 amino acids. In nucleotides, the CDR3 is TGTGCCACCAGCAGACCCCTGGGGGAGCAGTACTTC. Its protein is CATSRPLGEQYF.

This chain connects TRBV19 to TRBJ1-6; maybe TRBD1 (5 bases). The V gene's germline CDR1 is LNHDA and CDR2 SQIVND (reference sequence). V was pared by 6 bases and J by 10 bases, with 13 bases between. The CDR3 has 13 residues. The CDR3 protein is CASSLLGGSPLHF. For the CDR3, the DNA is TGTGCCAGTAGCCTCCTGGGGGGATCACCCCTCCACTTT.

This clone was counted between two and nine times. This chain links TRBV5-4 with TRBJ1-2; 7 positions agree with TRBD1. J lost 3 bases, V lost 5 bases, and 1 base had no gene match. The CDR3 covers 12 residues. CDR1 and CDR2 (germline): SGHNT, YYREEE (reference sequence). The CDR3 is CASSGTDYGYTF. The CDR3 DNA follows: TGTGCCAGCAGTGGGACAGACTATGGCTACACCTTC.

This chain links TRBV6-1 with TRBJ1-6; TRBD1 aligns across 9 bases. Germline CDR1 reads MNHNS; CDR2 reads SASEGT. The CDR3 has 14 amino acids. The J segment lost 16 bases and the V segment lost 5 bases, leaving 12 bases of the junction unmatched. The CDR3 reads CASSSRRQGGFLHF. CDR3 DNA sequence: TGTGCCAGCAGTTCCCGAAGACAGGGGGGTTTTCTCCACTTT.